These 10 T cell receptor beta chains share one sample of origin, sequenced in a study of PD-L1 blockade in urothelial cancer. Sequencing used immunoSEQ multiplex PCR; TCRdb keeps in-frame clones, though not all of them. The sample holds approximately 100,000 clones, over 75% seen once. Here the sequenced sample was PBMCs, taken around atezolizumab (anti-PD-L1) treatment. Every receptor here comes from a man aged 50 to 59 with urothelial cancer.

V usage is TRBV19 and J usage is TRBJ2-7, with 9 bases aligning to TRBD1. The V gene's germline CDR1 is LNHDA and CDR2 SQIVND (reference sequence). The CDR3 length is 15 residues. V lost 7 bases, J lost 3 bases, and 10 bases stayed unmatched. The CDR3 sequence is CASKETGQGIYEQYF. CDR3 DNA sequence: TGTGCCAGTAAAGAGACAGGACAGGGGATCTACGAGCAGTACTTC.

This rearrangement joins TRBV19 to TRBJ1-5, with 7 bases that match TRBD1. The germline V gene encodes CDR1 LNHDA and CDR2 SQIVND (reference sequence). This CDR3 region has 15 residues. V was clipped by 2 bases and J by 6 bases; unmatched bases: 7. The CDR3 bases are TGTGCCAGTAGTATATCGATACAGGGGACTCAGCCCCAGCATTTT. The encoded protein is CASSISIQGTQPQHF. Full variable domain (rest looked up from reference TRBV19 and TRBJ1-5): DGGITQSPKYLFRKEGQNVTLSCEQNLNHDAMYWYRQDPGQGLRLIYYSQIVNDFQKGDIAEGYSVSREKKESFPLTVTSAQKNPTAFYLCASSISIQGTQPQHFGDGTRLSIL.

This chain joins TRBV6-6 and TRBJ2-1; 11 nucleotides agree with TRBD2. This CDR3 contains 15 residues. Germline V lookup: CDR1 MNHNY, CDR2 SVGAGI (reference sequence). The V segment lost 6 bases and the J segment 5 bases; nucleotides outside the gene matches: 6. CDR3 coding DNA: TGTGCCAGCAGAACGGGGACTAGCGGCCACAATGAGCAGTTCTTC. Translated, it gives CASRTGTSGHNEQFF.

A single count supports this clone. The V gene is TRBV5-1, the J gene TRBJ2-3; TRBD2 aligns across 15 bases. Germline trimming cut 5 bases from V and 6 bases from J; bases unmatched to any gene: 4. From germline, CDR1 is SGHRS and CDR2 YFSETQ. CDR3 length: 15 residues. This CDR3 is CASRPGTSGRDTQYF. The CDR3 DNA reads as TGCGCCAGCAGGCCCGGGACTAGCGGGAGGGATACGCAGTATTTT.

The gene calls are TRBV2 and TRBJ2-1; TRBD2 agrees at 7 bases. The CDR3 spans 15 residues. The germline CDR1 and CDR2 sequences are SNHLY and FYNNEI. The trim removed 4 bases at V and 2 bases at J, leaving 5 bases unmatched. CDR3 DNA: TGTGCCAGCAGTGGGGGCGGGAGCGCCTACAATGAGCAGTTCTTC. This translates into CASSGGGSAYNEQFF.

The chain's CDR3 is CASSQQGRTGELFF. CDR3 DNA sequence: TGTGCCAGCTCACAACAGGGGCGCACCGGGGAGCTGTTTTTT. The chain is built from TRBV18 and TRBJ2-2; 7 bases are a match to TRBD1. Germline assignment: CDR1 KGHSH and CDR2 LQKENI. V lost 4 bases to trimming and J lost 4 bases; unmatched junction nucleotides: 3. This CDR3 contains 14 residues.

V is TRBV28 and J is TRBJ2-3; possible D gene TRBD2, 6 bases. The germline V gene encodes CDR1 MDHEN and CDR2 SYDVKM. The length of the CDR3 is 15 residues. V was pared by 3 bases and J by 6 bases, with 16 bases between. Written as DNA, the CDR3 is TGTGCCAGCAGTTTGCGGGACTCTCTACGGGATACGCAGTATTTT. Protein product: CASSLRDSLRDTQYF.

This chain connects TRBV11-2 to TRBJ2-3, with 9 bases fitting TRBD2. The ends lost 1 base at V and 0 bases at J; junction bases unmatched: 8. This CDR3 is 18 amino acids long. Germline V gene sequence: CDR1 SGHAT, CDR2 FQNNGV. The CDR3 bases are TGTGCCAGCAGCTTAGCGGCGGGAGGGCCCGCTAGCACAGATACGCAGTATTTT. Encoded protein: CASSLAAGGPASTDTQYF.

This clone was seen a single time. The chain recombines TRBV30 with TRBJ2-3; TRBD2 agrees at 9 bases. The CDR3 sequence is 13 residues long. CDR1 and CDR2 from the germline V gene are GTSNPN and SVGIG (reference sequence). Trimming at V came to 3 bases and at J to 3 bases, leaving 1 base not matched to a gene. CDR3 in amino acids: CAWRLAGTDTQYF. The CDR3 coding sequence is TGTGCCTGGAGGCTAGCGGGAACAGATACGCAGTATTTT.

This sequence joins TRBV6-9 and TRBJ2-7; a weak D match, TRBD2 (7 bases). Trimming pared 6 bases from V and 4 bases from J, leaving 22 bases between. Looked up from germline, CDR1 is MNHGY and CDR2 is SVAAGI. CDR3 length: 16 amino acids. Here the CDR3 reads CASRRGGIVTIYEQYF. The CDR3 DNA sequence: TGTGCCAGCAGGAGGGGGGGGATTGTCACGATTTACGAGCAGTACTTC.